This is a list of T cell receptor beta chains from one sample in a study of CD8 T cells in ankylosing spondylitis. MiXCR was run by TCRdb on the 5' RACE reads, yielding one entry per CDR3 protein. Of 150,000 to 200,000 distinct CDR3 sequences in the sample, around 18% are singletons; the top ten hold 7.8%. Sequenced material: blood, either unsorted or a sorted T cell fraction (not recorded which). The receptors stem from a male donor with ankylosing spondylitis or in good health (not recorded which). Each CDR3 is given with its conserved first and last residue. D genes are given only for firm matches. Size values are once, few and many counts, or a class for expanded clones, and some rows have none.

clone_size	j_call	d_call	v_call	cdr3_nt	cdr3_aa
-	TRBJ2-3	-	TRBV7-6	TGTGCCAGCAGGACGGTCCCGGGACCCGAGGTTTTT	CASRTVPGPEVF
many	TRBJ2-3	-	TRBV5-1	TGCGCCAGCAGCTCACAGGGCCCGCCAGATACGCAGTATTTT	CASSSQGPPDTQYF
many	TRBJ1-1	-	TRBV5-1	TGCGCCAGCAGCTTGGACGTGAACACTGAAGCTTTCTTT	CASSLDVNTEAFF
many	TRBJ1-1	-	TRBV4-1	TGCGCCAGCAGCCAAGAGCATAGGGGACGTGAAGCTTTCTTT	CASSQEHRGREAFF
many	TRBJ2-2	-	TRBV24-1	TGTGCCACCAGTGATCCGACAGGGAGGAGGACCGGGGAGCTGTTTTTT	CATSDPTGRRTGELFF
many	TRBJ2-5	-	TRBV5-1	TGCGCCAGCAGCAGGACCGGGACGCGGGAGACCCAGTACTTC	CASSRTGTRETQYF
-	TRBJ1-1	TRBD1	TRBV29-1	TGCAGCGCCACGACAGGGGAGAACACTGAAGCTTTCTTT	CSATTGENTEAFF
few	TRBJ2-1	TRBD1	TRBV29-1	TGCAGCGCCAGCGGAGTACAGGGGGCTGAGCAGTTCTTC	CSASGVQGAEQFF
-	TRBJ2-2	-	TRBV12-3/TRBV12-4	TGTGCCAGCAGTGCCACAGGTTCCGGCGGGGAGCTGTTTTTT	CASSATGSGGELFF
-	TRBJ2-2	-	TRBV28	TGTGCCAGCAGTCACGGGAAGGGAAACACCGGGGAGCTGTTTTTT	CASSHGKGNTGELFF
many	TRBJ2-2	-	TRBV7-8	TGTGCCAGCACCAAGAGCAGAGAAACCGGGGAGCTGTTTTTT	CASTKSRETGELFF
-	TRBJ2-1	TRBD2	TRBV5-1	TGCGCCAGCAGCTTGGGTGGGACTAGCGGATACAATGAGCAGTTCTTC	CASSLGGTSGYNEQFF
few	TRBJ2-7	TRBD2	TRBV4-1	TGCGCCAGCAGCCAGGGGACGGGAGGAAACGAGCAGTACTTC	CASSQGTGGNEQYF
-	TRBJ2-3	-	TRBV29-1	TGCAGCGTTGCCACGACAGATACGCAGTATTTT	CSVATTDTQYF
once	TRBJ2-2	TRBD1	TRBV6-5	TGTGCCAGCAGAATACCACCGGGACAGGGTAACACCGGGGAGCTGTTTTTT	CASRIPPGQGNTGELFF
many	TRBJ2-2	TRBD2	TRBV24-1	TGTGCCACCAGTGATTTTTGGACTAGCGGGAGTCCCGGGGAGCTGTTTTTT	CATSDFWTSGSPGELFF
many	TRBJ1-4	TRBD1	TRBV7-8	TGTGCCAGCAGCTCGGCCGGGACAGTAACTAATGAAAAACTGTTTTTT	CASSSAGTVTNEKLFF
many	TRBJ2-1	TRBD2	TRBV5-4	TGTGCCAGCAGCCCCACCCGGCGGGAGGCCTACAATGAGCAGTTCTTC	CASSPTRREAYNEQFF
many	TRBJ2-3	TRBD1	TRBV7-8	TGTGCCAGCAGCCAGCAACAGGGGGAGTTTGATACGCAGTATTTT	CASSQQQGEFDTQYF
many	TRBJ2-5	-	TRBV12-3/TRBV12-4	TGTGCCAGCAAAAAAGGTGGGGGCGCCACGCAGACCCAGTACTTC	CASKKGGGATQTQYF
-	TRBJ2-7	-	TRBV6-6	TGTGCCAGCAGTTGGGGGAGTGGCTACGAGCAGTACTTC	CASSWGSGYEQYF
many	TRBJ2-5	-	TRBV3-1	TGTGCCAGCCTTGCGGGTGGGGAGACCCAGTACTTC	CASLAGGETQYF
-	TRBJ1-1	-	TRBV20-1	TGCAGTGCTGGCGGGGGAGGGGAAACTGAAGCTTTCTTT	CSAGGGGETEAFF
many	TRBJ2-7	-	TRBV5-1	TGCGCCAGCAGCGGGAGTGGCAACGAGCAGTACTTC	CASSGSGNEQYF
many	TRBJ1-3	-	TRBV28	TGTGCCAGCCATTCAGGGTTTTCTGGAAACACCATATATTTT	CASHSGFSGNTIYF
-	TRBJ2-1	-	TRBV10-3	TGTGCCATCAGCCCGGGACTCAGCTCCTACAATGAGCAGTTCTTC	CAISPGLSSYNEQFF
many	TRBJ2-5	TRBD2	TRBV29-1	TGCAGCGGTTCCGGGACTAGCGTGGGGACCCAGTACTTC	CSGSGTSVGTQYF
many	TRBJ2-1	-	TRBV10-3	TGTGCCATCAGTGTGGGGTACAATGAGCAGTTCTTC	CAISVGYNEQFF
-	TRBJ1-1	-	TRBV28	TGTGCCAGCGGCCCGGGGGTCAACACTGAAGCTTTCTTT	CASGPGVNTEAFF
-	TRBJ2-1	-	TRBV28	TGTGCCAGCAGTTTTGTGGACAGCAAAATTTGCAATGAGCAGTTCTTC	CASSFVDSKICNEQFF
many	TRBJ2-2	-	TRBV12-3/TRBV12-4	TGTGCCAGCAGGCCCAGGGGCACCGGGGAGCTGTTTTTT	CASRPRGTGELFF
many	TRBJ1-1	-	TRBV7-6	TGTGCCAGCAGCCCGCAAACAGGCGGCGGGGGGACTGAAGCTTTCTTT	CASSPQTGGGGTEAFF
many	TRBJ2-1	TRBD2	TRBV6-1	TGTGCCAGCAAAATGACTAGCGGGACCCCAAGGTACAATGAGCAGTTCTTC	CASKMTSGTPRYNEQFF
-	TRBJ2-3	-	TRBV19	TGTGCCAGCACTGTCGGTAGGGTCGGAGATACGCAGTATTTT	CASTVGRVGDTQYF
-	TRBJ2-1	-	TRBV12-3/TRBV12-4	TGTGCCAGCACGAACCGGGACGAGTGGAATGAGCAGTTCTTC	CASTNRDEWNEQFF
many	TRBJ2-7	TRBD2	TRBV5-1	TGCGCCAGCAGAACACTAGCGGGGGGATCCTACGAGCAGTACTTC	CASRTLAGGSYEQYF
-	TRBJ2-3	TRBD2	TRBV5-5	TGTGCCAGCAGCAATAGCGGGAGCGGTGGGCTCACAGATACGCAGTATTTT	CASSNSGSGGLTDTQYF
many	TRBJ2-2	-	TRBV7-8	TGTGCCAGCAGCCAGCTAGTGAACACCGGGGAGCTGTTTTTT	CASSQLVNTGELFF
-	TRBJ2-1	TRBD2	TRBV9	TGTGCCAGCAGCGCCAGCCTAGCGGGCCGCTACAATGAGCAGTTCTTC	CASSASLAGRYNEQFF
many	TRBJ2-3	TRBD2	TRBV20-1	TGCAGTGCTAGACCGTGGGGACTAGCGGGAGTATTAGATACGCAGTATTTT	CSARPWGLAGVLDTQYF
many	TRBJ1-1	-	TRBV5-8	TGTGCCAGCAGCTGGCGGGGTGGACGTACTGAAGCTTTCTTT	CASSWRGGRTEAFF
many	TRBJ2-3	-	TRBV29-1	TGCAGCGCGGGACATCTTACTAGCACAGATACGCAGTATTTT	CSAGHLTSTDTQYF
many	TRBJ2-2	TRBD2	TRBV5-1	TGCGCCAGCAGCGGAGTAGCGGGAGGAGGGACCGGGGAGCTGTTTTTT	CASSGVAGGGTGELFF
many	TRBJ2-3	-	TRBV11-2	TGTGCCAGCAGCTCAGGGGTGAGAGATACGCAGTATTTT	CASSSGVRDTQYF
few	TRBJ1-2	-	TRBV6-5	TGTGCCAGCAGTTACGGGGGGTATGGAGGCTACACCTTC	CASSYGGYGGYTF
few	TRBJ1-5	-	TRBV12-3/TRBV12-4	TGTGCCAGCAGTGGGGGTAATCAGCCCCAGCATTTT	CASSGGNQPQHF
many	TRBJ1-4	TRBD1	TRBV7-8	TGTGCCAGCAGCTTAATGACAGGGGCCGAAAAACTGTTTTTT	CASSLMTGAEKLFF
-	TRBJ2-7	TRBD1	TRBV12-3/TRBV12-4	TGTGCCAGCAGCCCTAGTGGGACAGTAACCTACGAGCAGTACTTC	CASSPSGTVTYEQYF
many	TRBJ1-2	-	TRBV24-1	TGTGCCACCAGTGATTCACGGGGGCGGTCTCGTGGCTACACCTTC	CATSDSRGRSRGYTF
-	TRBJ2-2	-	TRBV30	TGTGCCTGGTGTCCGCAGAACACCGGGGAGCTGTTTTTT	CAWCPQNTGELFF
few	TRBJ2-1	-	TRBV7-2	TGTGCCAGCAGCCAAGCCGGGACGTCCTCCTACAATGAGCAGTTCTTC	CASSQAGTSSYNEQFF
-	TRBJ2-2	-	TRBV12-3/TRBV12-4	TGTGCCACCACGACATGGGGGGCCGGGGAGCTGTTTTTT	CATTTWGAGELFF
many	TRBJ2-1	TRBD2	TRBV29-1	TGCAGCGGCTTCCTAGCGGGGAGGGATATTGAGCAGTTCTTC	CSGFLAGRDIEQFF
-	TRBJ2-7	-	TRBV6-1	TGTGCCATCAGTGAAGGGTCAGTCAAGTACGAGCAGTACTTC	CAISEGSVKYEQYF
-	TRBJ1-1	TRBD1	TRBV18	TGTGCCAGCTCACTGGAAGGGACAGTGGGAACTGAAGCTTTCTTT	CASSLEGTVGTEAFF
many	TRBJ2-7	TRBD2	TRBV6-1	TGTGCCAGCAGTCCTTCAGCGGGAGTTGCGGGCGAGCAGTACTTC	CASSPSAGVAGEQYF
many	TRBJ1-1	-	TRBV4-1	TGCGCCAGCAGCCCAGGACAGAATCTAAACACTGAAGCTTTCTTT	CASSPGQNLNTEAFF